This T cell receptor beta chain was captured in a study of identical twins. Study conclusions and caveats: The study found that models underestimated out-of-frame TCR alpha sharing in monozygotic twins.

This clonotype was detected many times. What it binds is not known. This CDR3 is built from 15 residues. The J segment lost 3 bases and the V segment lost 6 bases, leaving 7 bases of the junction unmatched. MiXCR, applied by TCRdb to the 5' RACE reads, yields one record per CDR3 protein. The sample carries about 890,000 distinct CDR3 sequences, roughly an eighth recorded once. The same data also contributed to another study, on yellow fever vaccine responses in identical twins.

Sample: PBMCs. V gene TRBV12-3 or TRBV12-4 combines with J gene TRBJ2-5; 10 nucleotides line up with TRBD2. This clonotype originated in a woman aged 18-29 years in good health. Here the CDR3 reads CASSPLGTSEETQYF. DNA for the CDR3: TGTGCCAGCAGCCCCCTTGGGACTAGCGAAGAGACCCAGTACTTC.